This T cell receptor beta chain was sequenced during a study of radiotherapy plus CTLA-4 blockade in lung cancer. V was trimmed by 1 base and J by 3 bases, leaving 10 bases between them. The germline CDR1 and CDR2 sequences are LGHNA and YSLEER. The CDR3 loop spans 15 amino acids. Measured with immunoSEQ multiplex PCR; TCRdb has only the in-frame clones, and not every one. The table shows 48,000 or so clones, with approximately 84% occurring only once. Focal radiation was given together with CTLA-4 blockade (ipilimumab) to patients with chemo-refractory metastatic non-small-cell lung cancer. The chain employs TRBV4-3 and TRBJ2-4, with D possibly TRBD1 on 6 matching bases. This clonotype was obtained from a human donor with non-small cell lung cancer whose response to radiotherapy plus ipilimumab could not be evaluated. The starting material was peripheral blood, obtained from a patient treated with radiotherapy plus ipilimumab. DNA of the CDR3: TGCGCCAGCAGCCAAGCGGGGACAAACAAAAACATTCAGTACTTC. Encoded protein: CASSQAGTNKNIQYF.